These 30 T cell receptor beta chains were sequenced from one sample in a study of T-cell reconstitution after alpha-beta-depleted transplantation in children. Preparing the TCRbeta library involved the use of unique molecular identifiers. One entry per CDR3 protein, called by TCRdb with MiXCR from the PCR reads. The sample consists of about 610,000 distinct CDR3 sequences, 10% to 13% of them appearing once. The material was PBMCs from the stem cell graft donor, obtained from the stem cell graft. Receptors originate from a human donor who donated a stem cell graft to a child with acute myeloid leukemia.

This clonotype was recorded at least ten times. The chain employs TRBV30 and TRBJ2-7; a weak D match, TRBD2 (6 bases). The V gene's germline CDR1 is GTSNPN and CDR2 SVGIG (reference sequence). Between the trimmed V and J ends, which lost 4 bases and 5 bases, there was a span of 9 bases. The CDR3 totals 11 residues. CDR3 nucleotides: TGTGCCTGGATGTGGGGGGACGAGCAGTACTTC. It yields the protein CAWMWGDEQYF.

A few counts support this clonotype. The CDR3 spells CSAVTGSGGYTF. In DNA form, the CDR3 reads TGCAGTGCCGTTACAGGGTCGGGAGGCTACACCTTC. The genes are TRBV20-1 and TRBJ1-2; a weak D match, TRBD1 (6 bases). This CDR3 has 12 residues. V dropped 6 bases and J dropped 8 bases, with 16 bases sitting between them. The germline V gene has CDR1 DFQATT and CDR2 SNEGSKA (reference sequence).

The sample holds a few counts of this clonotype. The chain combines TRBV20-1 with TRBJ1-3; 9 positions match TRBD1. Trimming took 5 bases from V and 2 from J; bases not matched to a gene: 10. The CDR3 is 16 residues long. Germline V CDR1 and CDR2: DFQATT, SNEGSKA (reference sequence). The CDR3 loop reads CSAQPGQGIAGNTIYF. CDR3 DNA: TGCAGTGCTCAACCGGGACAGGGCATCGCTGGAAACACCATATATTTT.

Many counts were recorded for this clonotype. The chain links TRBV12-3 or TRBV12-4 to TRBJ2-7; D is undetermined. V was shortened by 6 bases and J by 4 bases, with 16 bases between the two germline ends. CDR3 length: 14 amino acids. The CDR3 DNA reads TGTGCCAGCAGCCTAGTTTCGGCTAGTTACGAGCAGTACTTC. This translates into CASSLVSASYEQYF.

This clonotype was counted between two and nine times. The chain recombines TRBV7-2 with TRBJ2-7; unclear D gene. The CDR3 totals 13 residues. CDR1 is SGHTA, CDR2 FQGNSA, per germline. The germline V and J ends were trimmed by 8 bases and 3 bases, with 14 bases remaining between them. CDR3 in amino acids: CASSFEPGYEQYF. The CDR3 DNA is TGTGCCAGCTCATTCGAACCCGGCTACGAGCAGTACTTC.

The chain combines TRBV4-2 with TRBJ2-3; TRBD2 aligns across 8 bases. CDR3 length: 18 amino acids. CDR1 is LGHNA, CDR2 YNFKEQ, per germline. V lost 1 base to trimming and J lost 0 bases; unmatched junction nucleotides: 9. CDR3 bases: TGTGCCAGCAGCCAAGTTGAAGGCGGGAGGTCTAGCACAGATACGCAGTATTTT. Protein product: CASSQVEGGRSSTDTQYF.

The J gene is TRBJ2-1, the V gene TRBV6-5; TRBD2 matches 14 bases. This CDR3 is built from 17 residues. Germline V gene data show CDR1 as MNHEY and CDR2 as SVGAGI. Unmatched junction bases numbered 6, after V lost 3 bases and J lost 5 bases. This chain's CDR3 is CASSYSGTSGGHNEQFF. The CDR3 DNA reads TGTGCCAGCAGTTATTCCGGGACTAGCGGGGGTCACAATGAGCAGTTCTTC.

The J gene is TRBJ2-2, the V gene TRBV7-9; TRBD2 matches at 8 bases. Trimming cost V 5 bases and J 4 bases; bases outside gene matches: 9. The CDR3 loop spans 16 amino acids. The germline V gene has CDR1 SEHNR and CDR2 FQNEAQ (reference sequence). The CDR3 loop is CASSIPGLGTTGELFF. CDR3 DNA sequence: TGTGCCAGCAGCATCCCGGGACTAGGAACCACCGGGGAGCTGTTTTTT.

This clonotype was seen ten or more times. The chain employs TRBV6-1 and TRBJ1-2, with D tentatively TRBD1 (6 bases). The germline CDR1 and CDR2 sequences are MNHNS and SASEGT. The CDR3 spans 14 residues. The V end lost 4 bases, the J end lost 6 bases, and 15 bases lay between the germline ends. The chain's CDR3 is CASSVTGITDGYTF. CDR3 bases: TGTGCCAGCAGTGTTACAGGGATTACGGATGGCTACACCTTC.

This clonotype showed up many times. This chain links TRBV29-1 with TRBJ2-7, with 9 positions matching TRBD1. This CDR3 spans 13 amino acids. V trimming: 6 bases; J trimming: 3 bases; junction bases outside the gene matches: 6. CDR1 and CDR2 from the germline V gene are SQVTM and ANQGSEA. The CDR3 loop reads CSVRGDRDYEQYF. In DNA form, the CDR3 reads TGCAGCGTCCGAGGGGACAGGGACTACGAGCAGTACTTC.

The chain has TRBV5-1 and TRBJ2-5; possibly TRBD2 for D (5 bases). The CDR3 is 14 amino acids. The V end lost 0 bases, the J end lost 9 bases, and 15 bases lay between the germline ends. Germline V gene lookup returns CDR1 SGHRS and CDR2 YFSETQ. The CDR3 nucleotides read TGCGCCAGCAGCTTGGAGTGGTCGGGGTCGGCCCAGTACTTC. The encoded protein is CASSLEWSGSAQYF.

J is TRBJ2-1 and V is TRBV5-1; TRBD2 aligns across 11 bases. CDR1 SGHRS and CDR2 YFSETQ come from the germline V gene. V lost 1 base and J lost 0; bases outside the gene matches: 6. CDR3 length equals 18 residues. The CDR3 sequence is CASSLPNSGGDSYNEQFF. In nucleotides, the CDR3 is TGCGCCAGCAGCTTGCCCAATAGCGGGGGGGACTCCTACAATGAGCAGTTCTTC.

CDR3 residues: CSAPVGRGTYNEQFF. The CDR3 coding sequence is TGCAGTGCCCCCGTGGGCAGGGGGACCTACAATGAGCAGTTCTTC. The chain employs TRBV20-1 and TRBJ2-1, with 7 bases fitting TRBD1. The V segment lost 6 bases and the J segment 2 bases; nucleotides outside the gene matches: 10. This CDR3 is 15 amino acids long. The germline V gene encodes CDR1 DFQATT and CDR2 SNEGSKA (reference sequence).

This clonotype was found many times. The V gene is TRBV20-1, the J gene TRBJ2-1; D unclear. This CDR3 has 12 residues. Germline V gene data show CDR1 as DFQATT and CDR2 as SNEGSKA (reference sequence). V was cut by 8 bases and J by 5 bases, with 13 bases left in between. The CDR3 sequence is CSHAGTNNEQFF. Here the CDR3 DNA reads TGCAGTCACGCCGGTACAAACAATGAGCAGTTCTTC.

This chain uses TRBV2 with TRBJ2-2, with 7 bases aligning to TRBD2. From germline, CDR1 is SNHLY and CDR2 FYNNEI. The CDR3 has 15 residues. Losses at the gene ends were 6 bases for V and 4 bases for J; bases not matched to a gene: 8. CDR3 bases: TGTGCCAGCAGGTCAGTCGGGAGGACCACCGGGGAGCTGTTTTTT. Amino acid sequence: CASRSVGRTTGELFF.

V gene TRBV9 combines with J gene TRBJ2-7; 7 nucleotides line up with TRBD2. This CDR3 contains 15 residues. The junction had 5 bases not matched to a gene; V was cut back by 2 bases and J by 0 bases. Germline CDR1 SGDLS, CDR2 YYNGEE. For the CDR3, the DNA is TGTGCCAGCAGCGTGGGAGGGTGGAGCTCCTACGAGCAGTACTTC. Residues: CASSVGGWSSYEQYF.

V usage is TRBV29-1 and J usage is TRBJ2-4, with 11 bases matching TRBD1. Trimming at V came to 7 bases and at J to 8 bases, leaving 4 bases not matched to a gene. Looked up from germline, CDR1 is SQVTM and CDR2 is ANQGSEA. The CDR3 has 12 amino acids. In DNA form, the CDR3 reads TGCAGCGGCGGGACAGGGGGAGACATTCAGTACTTC. This codes for CSGGTGGDIQYF.

This chain uses TRBV27 with TRBJ2-1; D gene uncertain. Germline CDR1 is MNHEY and CDR2 is SMNVEV (reference sequence). Trimming cost V 0 bases and J 5 bases, with 5 bases left between them. This CDR3 comprises 13 residues. The CDR3 spells CASSLSSDNEQFF. DNA for the CDR3: TGTGCCAGCAGTTTATCGTCTGACAATGAGCAGTTCTTC.

This clonotype was detected ten times or more. This chain links TRBV12-3 or TRBV12-4 with TRBJ2-3, with 11 nucleotides matching TRBD2. Trimming cost V 5 bases and J 2 bases; bases outside gene matches: 3. The CDR3 extends over 15 amino acids. CDR3 loop: CASSPTSGTTDTQYF. CDR3 bases: TGTGCCAGCAGTCCGACTAGCGGGACCACAGATACGCAGTATTTT.

This rearrangement joins TRBV7-3 to TRBJ2-7, with D possibly being TRBD1 or TRBD2 (5 bases each). V lost 3 bases and J 0 bases, leaving 9 bases between the germline ends. CDR3 length: 14 residues. The V gene's germline CDR1 is SGHTA and CDR2 FQGTGA. The DNA for the CDR3 is TGTGCCAGCAGCTTGGGGGTTTTCTCCTACGAGCAGTACTTC. Translation gives CASSLGVFSYEQYF. Full variable domain (remainder filled in from reference TRBV7-3 and TRBJ2-7): GAGVSQTPSNKVTEKGKYVELRCDPISGHTALYWYRQSLGQGPEFLIYFQGTGAADDSGLPNDRFFAVRPEGSVSTLKIQRTERGDSAVYLCASSLGVFSYEQYFGPGTRLTVT.

V gene TRBV12-3 or TRBV12-4 combines with J gene TRBJ2-3; 7 nucleotides align to TRBD2. Trimming removed 4 bases from V and 5 bases from J; junction bases left unmatched: 6. The CDR3 extends over 14 amino acids. The CDR3 reads CASSWRVAGDTQYF. The CDR3 nucleotides read TGTGCCAGCAGTTGGAGGGTAGCGGGAGATACGCAGTATTTT.

This clonotype was detected only a few times. The CDR3 loop is CASSPPRQGNYNSPLHF. The DNA of the CDR3 is TGTGCCAGCTCACCACCCCGACAGGGCAACTATAATTCACCCCTCCACTTT. The chain links TRBV18 to TRBJ1-6; 7 nucleotides line up with TRBD1. The CDR3 extends over 17 amino acids. The germline CDR1 and CDR2 sequences are KGHSH and LQKENI. Trimming removed 0 bases from V and 3 bases from J; junction bases left unmatched: 5.

This clonotype was detected a few times. The rearrangement uses TRBV6-5 and TRBJ1-6, with a possible D match to TRBD1 (6 bases). The CDR3 is made up of 16 amino acids. V was cut by 2 bases and J by 9 bases, with 17 bases left in between. The germline CDR1 and CDR2 sequences are MNHEY and SVGAGI. CDR3 loop: CASSYEKTGFTSPLHF. CDR3 coding DNA: TGTGCCAGCAGTTACGAGAAGACAGGTTTTACTTCACCCCTCCACTTT.

This sequence joins TRBV9 and TRBJ2-2; TRBD1 agrees at 11 bases. This CDR3 spans 16 amino acids. J gave up 6 bases and V 3 bases, and 7 bases lay outside the gene matches. Germline V gene sequence: CDR1 SGDLS, CDR2 YYNGEE. The CDR3 nucleotides read TGTGCCAGCAGCGGACGGGACAGGGGGGTTCCCGGGGAGCTGTTTTTT. Its protein is CASSGRDRGVPGELFF.

V and J are TRBV6-2 or TRBV6-3 and TRBJ2-1; 7 bases align to TRBD2. J was trimmed by 0 bases and V by 4 bases; bases with no gene match: 18. Looked up from germline, CDR1 is MNHEY and CDR2 is SVGEGT. CDR3 length: 20 residues. CDR3 in amino acids: CASSSPRGVSGYNSYNEQFF. The CDR3 coding sequence is TGTGCCAGCAGTTCGCCTCGGGGTGTTAGCGGGTATAACTCCTACAATGAGCAGTTCTTC.

This clonotype was found a few times. This chain connects TRBV9 to TRBJ1-1; unclear D gene. There are 17 residues in the CDR3. V lost 0 bases and J 0 bases, leaving 15 bases between the germline ends. The germline gives CDR1 SGDLS, CDR2 YYNGEE. CDR3 nucleotides: TGTGCCAGCAGCGTAGCGGTAATCGGGAGAATGAACACTGAAGCTTTCTTT. Its protein is CASSVAVIGRMNTEAFF.

This clonotype has at least ten counts. The genes are TRBV20-1 and TRBJ2-1; D could derive from TRBD1 or TRBD2 (5 bases each). CDR1 and CDR2 from the germline V gene are DFQATT and SNEGSKA (reference sequence). There are 13 residues in the CDR3. Trimming removed 0 bases at V and 2 bases at J, with 5 bases between. The CDR3 region has the DNA TGCAGTGCTAGAGAGGGGGCCTACAATGAGCAGTTCTTC. Protein: CSAREGAYNEQFF.

The V gene is TRBV12-3 or TRBV12-4, the J gene TRBJ2-5, with TRBD1 matching over 8 bases. This CDR3 region has 15 residues. The trim removed 3 bases at V and 1 base at J, leaving 4 bases unmatched. The CDR3 nucleotides read TGTGCCAGCAGTTTGCTAACAGGGGGCCAAGAGACCCAGTACTTC. Translated: CASSLLTGGQETQYF.

This clonotype was counted at least ten times. J is TRBJ1-1 and V is TRBV5-1; D gene unclear. The V and J ends lost 4 bases and 1 base respectively, with 2 bases between them. CDR1 and CDR2 from the germline V gene are SGHRS and YFSETQ. The CDR3 sequence is 11 residues long. The CDR3 nucleotides read TGCGCCAGCAGCGAGAACACTGAAGCTTTCTTT. It is translated as CASSENTEAFF.

The chain is built from TRBV6-1 and TRBJ2-7, with D uncertain. CDR1 is MNHNS, CDR2 SASEGT, per germline. V lost 8 bases, J lost 6 bases, and 11 bases lay in between. This CDR3 is 11 amino acids long. The CDR3, as DNA: TGTGCCAGCGGCGAGACCTCCGAGCAGTACTTC. Translation: CASGETSEQYF.